The 16 T cell receptor beta chains in this list originate from one sample, sequenced in a study of blood T cell repertoires in COVID-19. Libraries were prepared by immunoSEQ multiplex PCR; TCRdb keeps only in-frame clonotypes and omits some of them. Of tens of thousands of clones in the sample, about 88% were seen once. The specimen was peripheral blood. Receptors originate from a human donor in a cohort sampled during active COVID-19.

The chain recombines TRBV6-4 with TRBJ2-2; weak D call: TRBD1 (6 bases). V was trimmed by 1 base and J by 5 bases, leaving 11 bases between them. CDR3 size: 15 residues. Germline V CDR1 and CDR2: MRHNA, SNTAGT. The CDR3: CASSDFPDRTGELFF. CDR3 in DNA: TGTGCCAGCAGTGACTTTCCGGACAGAACCGGGGAGCTGTTTTTT.

The chain uses TRBV24-1 and TRBJ1-3; D remains unclear. Deletions cut 5 bases from V and 0 bases from J, with 10 bases between. Per the germline V gene, CDR1 is KGHDR and CDR2 is SFDVKD. The CDR3 is 15 amino acids. The CDR3 spells CATSAVRSSGNTIYF. CDR3 in DNA: TGTGCCACCAGTGCGGTCAGGTCCTCTGGAAACACCATATATTTT.

V is TRBV5-4 and J is TRBJ2-1; no reliable D call. The CDR3 length is 12 residues. Looked up from germline, CDR1 is SGHNT and CDR2 is YYREEE (reference sequence). V lost 1 base to trimming and J lost 5 bases, with 4 bases between them. The CDR3, as DNA: TGTGCCAGCAGCTTGTCAAACAATGAGCAGTTCTTC. Amino acid sequence: CASSLSNNEQFF.

The CDR3 coding sequence is TGTGCCAGTAGTTCCCGGACTAGCGCCGGGGAGCTGTTTTTT. This sequence encodes CASSSRTSAGELFF. The rearrangement uses TRBV19 and TRBJ2-2, with TRBD2 identical over 9 bases. The CDR3 has 14 amino acids. Looked up from germline, CDR1 is LNHDA and CDR2 is SQIVND (reference sequence). The ends lost 5 bases at V and 6 bases at J; junction bases unmatched: 4.

V is TRBV11-2 and J is TRBJ2-1; the D is unclear. CDR3 length equals 13 residues. The germline CDR1 and CDR2 sequences are SGHAT and FQNNGV. Trimming left V 1 base short and J 10 bases short, with 11 bases between. Written as DNA, the CDR3 is TGTGCCAGCAGCTTAGGTGAGGAACTAGAGCAGTTCTTC. Amino acids: CASSLGEELEQFF.

J is TRBJ1-4 and V is TRBV5-4; D unresolved. The ends were cut back, 0 bases at V and 1 base at J, with 4 bases in the middle. CDR3 length: 14 residues. Looked up from germline, CDR1 is SGHNT and CDR2 is YYREEE (reference sequence). In DNA, the CDR3 is TGTGCCAGCAGCTTGGCCGGAACTAATGAAAAACTGTTTTTT. As protein: CASSLAGTNEKLFF.

This clone was seen a handful of times. J is TRBJ2-5 and V is TRBV11-2; TRBD2 agrees at 13 bases. The germline gives CDR1 SGHAT, CDR2 FQNNGV. The CDR3 has 15 amino acids. With V trimmed by 0 bases and J by 10 bases, 5 bases remained unmatched. In nucleotides, the CDR3 is TGTGCCAGCAGCTTAGAAAGGACTAGCGGGAGTATCCAGTACTTC. Translated, it gives CASSLERTSGSIQYF.

This chain links TRBV4-1 with TRBJ2-1, with a possible D match to TRBD2 (5 bases). In germline, CDR1 is MGHRA, CDR2 YSYEKL. Trimming removed 0 bases from V and 0 bases from J, with 21 bases in between. The CDR3 length is 20 residues. As DNA, the CDR3 is TGCGCCAGCAGCCAAGATTCCGGGGAGCACAGTGGGGACTCCTACAATGAGCAGTTCTTC. It is translated as CASSQDSGEHSGDSYNEQFF.

The genes are TRBV19 and TRBJ1-4; unclear D gene. This CDR3 contains 13 residues. CDR1 and CDR2 from the germline V gene are LNHDA and SQIVND (reference sequence). Trimming removed 2 bases from V and 5 bases from J, with 6 bases in between. The CDR3 nucleotides are TGTGCCAGTAGTATAACGGGGAATGAAAAACTGTTTTTT. Its protein is CASSITGNEKLFF. Filled out from reference TRBV19 and TRBJ1-4, the complete variable domain reads DGGITQSPKYLFRKEGQNVTLSCEQNLNHDAMYWYRQDPGQGLRLIYYSQIVNDFQKGDIAEGYSVSREKKESFPLTVTSAQKNPTAFYLCASSITGNEKLFFGSGTQLSVL.

J is TRBJ1-1 and V is TRBV7-9; TRBD1 is a possible D gene (5 bases). CDR3 length equals 16 residues. V lost 4 bases and J lost 1, with 16 bases in between. The V gene's germline CDR1 is SEHNR and CDR2 FQNEAQ (reference sequence). The CDR3 region has the DNA TGTGCCAGCAGCTCCTTACCGACAGCGGGGAACACTGAAGCTTTCTTT. It specifies CASSSLPTAGNTEAFF.

The chain combines TRBV7-9 with TRBJ2-7, with TRBD1 matching over 8 bases. CDR3 size: 15 residues. The V gene end was trimmed by 1 base and the J gene end by 6 bases; junction bases not matched to a gene: 8. Germline V gene data show CDR1 as SEHNR and CDR2 as FQNEAQ (reference sequence). The DNA of the CDR3 is TGTGCCAGCAGCTTAGAGGGACAGGAGATTCGCGAGCAGTACTTC. Encoded protein: CASSLEGQEIREQYF.

The chain uses TRBV7-2 and TRBJ2-2, with D possibly being TRBD2 (5 bases). V was cut by 5 bases and J by 6 bases, with 16 bases left in between. Germline V CDR1 and CDR2: SGHTA, FQGNSA. This CDR3 has 15 amino acids. CDR3 region: CASSPTEGRAGELFF. The CDR3 coding sequence is TGTGCCAGCAGCCCTACAGAGGGTCGGGCCGGGGAGCTGTTTTTT.

The rearrangement uses TRBV18 and TRBJ2-3; weak D call: TRBD2 (6 bases). The germline V and J ends were trimmed by 1 base and 0 bases, with 8 bases remaining between them. This CDR3 has 15 residues. Looked up from germline, CDR1 is KGHSH and CDR2 is LQKENI. The CDR3 loop is CASSPRGVSTDTQYF. In nucleotides, the CDR3 is TGTGCCAGCTCACCACGCGGGGTTAGCACAGATACGCAGTATTTT.

This chain links TRBV11-2 with TRBJ2-1, with D perhaps TRBD2 (5 bases). Germline loops: CDR1 SGHAT, CDR2 FQNNGV. The CDR3 sequence is 12 residues long. V dropped 4 bases and J dropped 5 bases, with 6 bases sitting between them. CDR3 amino acids: CASSSGNNEQFF. The CDR3 coding sequence is TGTGCCAGCAGCTCGGGAAACAATGAGCAGTTCTTC.

The chain joins TRBV19 to TRBJ2-5; the D gene is possibly TRBD2 (6 bases). V lost 4 bases to trimming and J lost 2 bases, with 8 bases between them. Germline values: CDR1 LNHDA, CDR2 SQIVND (reference sequence). The CDR3 covers 13 residues. CDR3 region: CASSSGDQETQYF. The CDR3 DNA is TGTGCCAGTAGTAGCGGGGATCAAGAGACCCAGTACTTC. Supplemented by reference TRBV19 and TRBJ2-5, the full variable domain reads DGGITQSPKYLFRKEGQNVTLSCEQNLNHDAMYWYRQDPGQGLRLIYYSQIVNDFQKGDIAEGYSVSREKKESFPLTVTSAQKNPTAFYLCASSSGDQETQYFGPGTRLLVL.

This sequence joins TRBV28 and TRBJ1-1; D might be TRBD1 (5 bases). The germline V gene has CDR1 MDHEN and CDR2 SYDVKM. The germline V and J ends were trimmed by 4 bases and 0 bases, with 12 bases remaining between them. The CDR3 loop spans 15 amino acids. The CDR3 bases are TGTGCCAGCAGTTGGGGGAGGAACCTGAACACTGAAGCTTTCTTT. It specifies CASSWGRNLNTEAFF.